A selection of T cell receptor beta chains follows, all from one sample in a study of T cell repertoires in cytomegalovirus infection. Their antigen targets remain unknown. TCRdb re-called the reads through MiXCR, storing one row per CDR3 protein. Among roughly 990,000 distinct CDR3 sequences listed, approximately 31% were seen once. The sequences come from cultured CD8+ T cells from PBMCs, collected from culture after CMV antigen stimulation. The receptors derive from a human donor in good health (CMV status not recorded). Some clones in this sample may be carry-over from other donors' samples. Both conserved end residues are part of each CDR3. The order of the fields is J gene, V gene, CDR3 protein.

J gene: TRBJ1-3; V gene: TRBV19; CDR3 protein: CASSAGSGNTIYF
J gene: TRBJ1-1; V gene: TRBV10-3; CDR3 protein: CAISEREVTEAFF
J gene: TRBJ2-1; V gene: TRBV11-3; CDR3 protein: CASSFSSGGDNEQFF
J gene: TRBJ1-6; V gene: TRBV15; CDR3 protein: CATSRERGALNSPLHF
J gene: TRBJ1-4; V gene: TRBV5-6; CDR3 protein: CASSLRPRLGTNEKLFF
J gene: TRBJ2-1; V gene: TRBV28; CDR3 protein: CASSQWTSGGNPTYNEQFF
J gene: TRBJ1-5; V gene: TRBV7-9; CDR3 protein: CASRALGSNQPQHF
J gene: TRBJ2-1; V gene: TRBV11-3; CDR3 protein: CASSIRGGGDEQFF
J gene: TRBJ1-1; V gene: TRBV27; CDR3 protein: CASSITGGVGAEAFF
J gene: TRBJ2-1; V gene: TRBV6-2/TRBV6-3; CDR3 protein: CASSLSLAGGNNEQFF
J gene: TRBJ2-7; V gene: TRBV4-1; CDR3 protein: CASSPGTPADEQYF
J gene: TRBJ2-7; V gene: TRBV7-2; CDR3 protein: CASSQDMSRLYEQYF
J gene: TRBJ2-2; V gene: TRBV20-1; CDR3 protein: CSAQEGNTGELFF
J gene: TRBJ2-3; V gene: TRBV12-3/TRBV12-4; CDR3 protein: CASSFELSGALTSTDTQYF
J gene: TRBJ2-1; V gene: TRBV5-1; CDR3 protein: CASSSGRTGGVDEQFF
J gene: TRBJ1-1; V gene: TRBV7-9; CDR3 protein: CASSLLGRGRDTEAFF
J gene: TRBJ1-1; V gene: TRBV27; CDR3 protein: CASRSQGKAEAFF
J gene: TRBJ1-2; V gene: TRBV7-9; CDR3 protein: CASSLQLEATNYGYTF
J gene: TRBJ2-1; V gene: TRBV27; CDR3 protein: CASSYTLSYNEQFF
J gene: TRBJ2-5; V gene: TRBV7-3; CDR3 protein: CASSLTLGSETQYF
J gene: TRBJ2-3; V gene: TRBV12-3/TRBV12-4; CDR3 protein: CASSLVDRGPDTQYF
J gene: TRBJ2-7; V gene: TRBV5-6; CDR3 protein: CASSIGQGIHEQYF
J gene: TRBJ2-5; V gene: TRBV6-4; CDR3 protein: CASSDSSGGRGTQYF
J gene: TRBJ2-3; V gene: TRBV7-6; CDR3 protein: CASSPRTGIRADTQYF
J gene: TRBJ2-7; V gene: TRBV20-1; CDR3 protein: CSPTFSRGPTYEQYF
J gene: TRBJ1-2; V gene: TRBV4-1; CDR3 protein: CASSQEDFDIYGYTF
J gene: TRBJ1-1; V gene: TRBV6-2/TRBV6-3; CDR3 protein: CASSYSSASNTEAFF
J gene: TRBJ1-1; V gene: TRBV4-1; CDR3 protein: CASSLAQRMNTEAFF
J gene: TRBJ2-3; V gene: TRBV11-2; CDR3 protein: CASSSVSGGITDTQYF